This entry features one T cell receptor beta chain sequence. A multiplex PCR was run with 60 Vbeta primers and 13 Jbeta primers. Profiling relied on immunoSEQ multiplex PCR, and the TCRdb table lists in-frame clones only, not all of them. The sample includes 130,000 or so clones, 82% of them seen just once. The CDR3 consists of 16 residues. CDR1 MGHRA and CDR2 YSYEKL come from the germline V gene. Trimming took off 2 bases at V and 4 bases at J, with 17 bases between the two ends. The sample comes from a study of cytomegalovirus exposure and HLA in healthy donors. The J gene is TRBJ2-5, the V gene TRBV4-1; possibly TRBD2 for D (7 bases). The sequencing sample was made of PBMCs. This receptor was obtained from a woman aged 35 to 49 in good health and CMV-seronegative. The CDR3 region has the DNA TGCGCCAGCAGCCAAAGGGGGGCGGGAGATCGAGAGACCCAGTACTTC. Residues: CASSQRGAGDRETQYF.